This is a list of T cell receptor beta chains from one sample in a study of early T cells in non-severe SARS-CoV-2 infection. TCRdb re-called the 5' RACE reads through MiXCR, storing one row per CDR3 protein. Of 100,000 to 130,000 distinct CDR3 sequences in the sample, approximately 12% are singletons; the top ten hold approximately 8.1%. The sample was whole blood. All receptors derive from an adult who was a healthcare worker with PCR-confirmed SARS-CoV-2 infection or an uninfected control (not recorded which). CDR3s include the opening cysteine and the closing phenylalanine or tryptophan. Each record gives: J gene, D gene, V gene, clone size, CDR3 protein, CDR3 DNA. A D gene is named only where the DNA matches it firmly. Clone size is shown for a subset of rows, as once, few, many or a class of expanded clone.

j_gene: TRBJ2-1
d_gene: NA
v_gene: TRBV4-1
abundance: NA
CDR3aa: CASSPQIPANEQFF
CDR3nt: TGCGCCAGCAGCCCCCAAATCCCCGCCAATGAGCAGTTCTTC

j_gene: TRBJ2-3
d_gene: NA
v_gene: TRBV7-9
abundance: many
CDR3aa: CASSLNTGGTDTQYF
CDR3nt: TGTGCCAGCAGCTTAAACACCGGTGGGACAGATACGCAGTATTTT

j_gene: TRBJ1-5
d_gene: NA
v_gene: TRBV2
abundance: NA
CDR3aa: CASSRVSNQPQHF
CDR3nt: TGTGCCAGCTCGCGGGTTAGCAATCAGCCCCAGCATTTT

j_gene: TRBJ1-2
d_gene: NA
v_gene: TRBV25-1
abundance: NA
CDR3aa: CASASARYGYTF
CDR3nt: TGTGCCAGCGCGTCGGCCCGGTATGGCTACACCTTC

j_gene: TRBJ2-4
d_gene: NA
v_gene: TRBV11-2
abundance: many
CDR3aa: CASSLAGTAKNIQYF
CDR3nt: TGTGCCAGCAGCTTAGCGGGTACAGCCAAAAACATTCAGTACTTC

j_gene: TRBJ2-2
d_gene: NA
v_gene: TRBV28
abundance: NA
CDR3aa: CASGGWELFF
CDR3nt: TGTGCCAGCGGGGGGTGGGAGCTGTTTTTT

j_gene: TRBJ2-5
d_gene: TRBD2
v_gene: TRBV6-2/TRBV6-3
abundance: NA
CDR3aa: CASSYGGREGQETQYF
CDR3nt: TGTGCCAGCAGTTACGGGGGCCGGGAGGGCCAAGAGACCCAGTACTTC

j_gene: TRBJ2-3
d_gene: NA
v_gene: TRBV2
abundance: NA
CDR3aa: CASSDEKATQYF
CDR3nt: TGTGCCAGCAGTGATGAAAAGGCGACGCAGTATTTT

j_gene: TRBJ2-4
d_gene: TRBD2
v_gene: TRBV7-9
abundance: many
CDR3aa: CASSRPSGGKNIQYF
CDR3nt: TGTGCCAGCAGCCGTCCGAGCGGGGGCAAAAACATTCAGTACTTC

j_gene: TRBJ1-6
d_gene: NA
v_gene: TRBV7-9
abundance: many
CDR3aa: CASSPGPSNSPLHF
CDR3nt: TGTGCCAGCAGCCCGGGACCGAGTAATTCACCCCTCCACTTT

j_gene: TRBJ2-1
d_gene: NA
v_gene: TRBV3-1
abundance: few
CDR3aa: CASSQGLYSYDYNEQFF
CDR3nt: TGTGCCAGCAGCCAAGGACTCTATAGCTACGACTACAATGAGCAGTTCTTC

j_gene: TRBJ1-3
d_gene: NA
v_gene: TRBV7-9
abundance: NA
CDR3aa: CASSYVGNSGNTIYF
CDR3nt: TGTGCCAGCAGCTATGTGGGGAACTCTGGAAACACCATATATTTT

j_gene: TRBJ2-1
d_gene: NA
v_gene: TRBV7-6
abundance: many
CDR3aa: CASSLAGVARGNNEQFF
CDR3nt: TGTGCCAGCAGCTTAGCGGGAGTGGCCAGAGGGAACAATGAGCAGTTCTTC

j_gene: TRBJ2-1
d_gene: NA
v_gene: TRBV12-3/TRBV12-4
abundance: many
CDR3aa: CASSRLREQFF
CDR3nt: TGTGCCAGCAGCCGACTCCGCGAGCAGTTCTTC